Below are 14 T cell receptor beta chains sequenced from a single sample in a study of blood T cell repertoires in COVID-19. The table came from immunoSEQ multiplex PCR; TCRdb's copy has only in-frame clones and leaves some out. The data show a few hundred thousand clones, about nine tenths seen once. The sequenced material came from peripheral blood. These receptors were obtained from a man aged 45-65 years with acute or convalescent COVID-19.

The chain carries TRBV18 and TRBJ2-2; the D gene is possibly TRBD1 (6 bases). There are 14 residues in the CDR3. Germline V gene data show CDR1 as KGHSH and CDR2 as LQKENI. V was trimmed by 5 bases and J by 3 bases, leaving 10 bases between them. The CDR3 loop is CASSWGQHTGELFF. The DNA of the CDR3 is TGTGCCAGCTCATGGGGGCAGCACACCGGGGAGCTGTTTTTT.

This chain links TRBV6-5 with TRBJ1-5; 7 bases are shared with TRBD1. Germline V gene sequence: CDR1 MNHEY, CDR2 SVGAGI. The CDR3 runs 14 residues. V gave up 7 bases and J gave up 3 bases; unmatched junction bases: 6. CDR3 in amino acids: CASTLGQVNQPQHF. The CDR3 coding sequence is TGTGCCAGCACCCTCGGACAGGTCAATCAGCCCCAGCATTTT.

J is TRBJ2-5 and V is TRBV2; D might be TRBD1 (5 bases). This CDR3 region has 13 residues. The germline CDR1 and CDR2 sequences are SNHLY and FYNNEI. V gave up 6 bases and J gave up 5 bases, with 13 bases separating them. The DNA of the CDR3 is TGTGCCAGCAGCTCAGGGATGCGGGAGACCCAGTACTTC. Encoded protein: CASSSGMRETQYF.

V gene TRBV5-1 combines with J gene TRBJ1-1; 7 bases are a match to TRBD1. The CDR3 covers 13 residues. Losses at the gene ends were 0 bases for V and 7 bases for J; bases not matched to a gene: 3. The germline CDR1 and CDR2 sequences are SGHRS and YFSETQ. CDR3 in DNA: TGCGCCAGCAGCTTGGGGGACAGAGATGAAGCTTTCTTT. Amino acids: CASSLGDRDEAFF.

The V call is TRBV9, the J call TRBJ1-1, with 8 bases fitting TRBD1. Germline CDR1 is SGDLS and CDR2 is YYNGEE. There are 16 residues in the CDR3. The ends lost 0 bases at V and 10 bases at J; junction bases unmatched: 14. This CDR3 reads CASSVADSGGAHPAFF. CDR3 in DNA: TGTGCCAGCAGCGTAGCAGATTCAGGGGGCGCACATCCAGCTTTCTTT.

This clone occurred a few times. The gene calls are TRBV7-9 and TRBJ1-1; tentatively, D is TRBD1 (6 bases). Trimming took 3 bases from V and 5 from J, leaving 13 bases between them. From germline, CDR1 is SEHNR and CDR2 FQNEAQ (reference sequence). The CDR3 has 14 amino acids. The DNA of the CDR3 is TGTGCCAGCAGCTTTCAGGGGCCAGGGACTGAAGCTTTCTTT. This codes for CASSFQGPGTEAFF.

CDR3 DNA: TGTGCCTCTAGTATCAGGGGGTCGGACACCGGGGAGCTGTTTTTT. Translating gives CASSIRGSDTGELFF. The rearrangement links TRBV19 to TRBJ2-2; 7 bases are shared with TRBD1. The germline V gene encodes CDR1 LNHDA and CDR2 SQIVND (reference sequence). The CDR3 is 15 residues long. V was clipped by 11 bases and J by 3 bases; unmatched bases: 12.

This rearrangement joins TRBV19 to TRBJ2-7; no clear D gene. Trimming shortened V by 1 base and J by 0 bases, and 10 bases separated the two germline ends. Germline CDR1 reads LNHDA; CDR2 reads SQIVND (reference sequence). CDR3 length equals 15 residues. The DNA of the CDR3 is TGTGCCAGTAGTATAGCCCGAGATCTCTCCTACGAGCAGTACTTC. Translated, it gives CASSIARDLSYEQYF. Drawing the rest from reference TRBV19 and TRBJ2-7, the complete variable domain is DGGITQSPKYLFRKEGQNVTLSCEQNLNHDAMYWYRQDPGQGLRLIYYSQIVNDFQKGDIAEGYSVSREKKESFPLTVTSAQKNPTAFYLCASSIARDLSYEQYFGPGTRLTVT.

V usage is TRBV7-6 and J usage is TRBJ2-2, with TRBD1 identical over 8 bases. There are 15 residues in the CDR3. The V gene end was trimmed by 6 bases and the J gene end by 6 bases; junction bases not matched to a gene: 9. Per the germline V gene, CDR1 is SGHVS and CDR2 is FNYEAQ. CDR3 sequence (DNA): TGTGCCAGCAGTCAGCAGGCAGGGGGCTCCGGGGAGCTGTTTTTT. Residues: CASSQQAGGSGELFF.

This chain links TRBV6-5 with TRBJ2-7; TRBD1 agrees at 8 bases. Germline lookup yields CDR1 MNHEY and CDR2 SVGAGI. The V gene end was trimmed by 7 bases and the J gene end by 3 bases; junction bases not matched to a gene: 2. The CDR3 is 12 residues long. CDR3 coding DNA: TGTGCCAGCACCAGGGGGCTCTACGAGCAGTACTTC. Encoded protein: CASTRGLYEQYF.

The chain has TRBV5-8 and TRBJ1-4; TRBD1 matches at 10 bases. With 4 bases clipped from V and 2 bases from J, the junction kept 5 bases outside the gene matches. The CDR3 runs to 16 residues. Germline loops: CDR1 SGHTS, CDR2 YDEGEE. The CDR3 loop is CASSPRQGATNEKLFF. CDR3 in DNA: TGTGCCAGCAGCCCGCGACAGGGGGCGACTAATGAAAAACTGTTTTTT.

Comments on this clone: The same CDR3 arises from other DNA sequences in this sample as well. The chain employs TRBV30 and TRBJ1-2; 9 bases are shared with TRBD1. With V trimmed by 1 base and J by 8 bases, 8 bases remained unmatched. This CDR3 has 14 amino acids. The germline gives CDR1 GTSNPN, CDR2 SVGIG (reference sequence). CDR3 region: CAWSATGGARGYTF. CDR3 sequence (DNA): TGTGCCTGGAGTGCCACAGGGGGCGCAAGGGGCTACACCTTC.

The CDR3 DNA is TGTGCCATCAGTGAGGCCCGGCAGGGAGGAGGCTACACCTTC. Translation: CAISEARQGGGYTF. The genes are TRBV10-3 and TRBJ1-2, with D possibly TRBD1 on 5 matching bases. This CDR3 is 14 amino acids long. V was clipped by 2 bases and J by 8 bases, with 15 bases between them. The germline V gene encodes CDR1 ENHRY and CDR2 SYGVKD.

The V gene is TRBV5-6, the J gene TRBJ2-7; 9 bases match TRBD1. Germline CDR1 is SGHDT and CDR2 is YYEEEE. The V segment lost 0 bases and the J segment 0 bases; nucleotides outside the gene matches: 4. The CDR3 runs to 16 residues. CDR3 region: CASSLGDRDASYEQYF. CDR3 DNA sequence: TGTGCCAGCAGCTTGGGGGACAGGGATGCCTCCTACGAGCAGTACTTC.